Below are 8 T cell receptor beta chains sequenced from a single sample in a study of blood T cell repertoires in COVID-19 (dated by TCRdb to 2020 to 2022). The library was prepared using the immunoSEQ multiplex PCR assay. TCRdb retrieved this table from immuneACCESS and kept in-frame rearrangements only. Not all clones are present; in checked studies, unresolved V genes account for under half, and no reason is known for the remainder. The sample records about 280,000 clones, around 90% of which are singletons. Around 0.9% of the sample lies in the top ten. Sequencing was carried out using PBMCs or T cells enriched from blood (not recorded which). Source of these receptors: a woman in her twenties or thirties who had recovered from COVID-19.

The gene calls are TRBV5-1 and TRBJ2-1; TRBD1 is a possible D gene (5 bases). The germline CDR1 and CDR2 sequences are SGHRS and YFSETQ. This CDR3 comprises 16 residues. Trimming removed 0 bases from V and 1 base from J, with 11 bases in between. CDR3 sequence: CASSLEAGQSYNEQFF. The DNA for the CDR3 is TGCGCCAGCAGCTTGGAGGCAGGACAATCCTACAATGAGCAGTTCTTC.

For the CDR3, the DNA is TGTGCCAGCAGGCCGGGCGCGGGGACAGGCGGGGCTTTCTTT. Translated, it gives CASRPGAGTGGAFF. The chain is built from TRBV25-1 and TRBJ1-1, with TRBD1 matching over 8 bases. CDR3 length equals 14 residues. Looked up from germline, CDR1 is MGHDK and CDR2 is SYGVNS. Trimming removed 6 bases from V and 11 bases from J; junction bases left unmatched: 14.

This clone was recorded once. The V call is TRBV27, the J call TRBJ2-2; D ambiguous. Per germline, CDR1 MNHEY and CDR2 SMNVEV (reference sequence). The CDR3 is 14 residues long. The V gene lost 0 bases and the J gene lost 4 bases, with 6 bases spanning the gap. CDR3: CASSLSRSTGELFF. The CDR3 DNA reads TGTGCCAGCAGTTTATCCCGGTCCACCGGGGAGCTGTTTTTT.

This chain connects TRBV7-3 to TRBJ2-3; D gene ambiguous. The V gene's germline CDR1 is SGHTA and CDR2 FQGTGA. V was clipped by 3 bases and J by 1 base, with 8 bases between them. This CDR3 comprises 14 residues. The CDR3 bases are TGTGCCAGCAGCTTTAAACGGGGCACAGATACGCAGTATTTT. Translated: CASSFKRGTDTQYF.

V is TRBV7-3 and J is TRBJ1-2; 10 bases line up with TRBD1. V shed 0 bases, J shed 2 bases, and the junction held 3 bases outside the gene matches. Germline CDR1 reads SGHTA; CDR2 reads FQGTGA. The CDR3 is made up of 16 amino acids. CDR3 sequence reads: CASSLTGTGENYGYTF. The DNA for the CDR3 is TGTGCCAGCAGCTTAACGGGGACAGGGGAGAACTATGGCTACACCTTC.

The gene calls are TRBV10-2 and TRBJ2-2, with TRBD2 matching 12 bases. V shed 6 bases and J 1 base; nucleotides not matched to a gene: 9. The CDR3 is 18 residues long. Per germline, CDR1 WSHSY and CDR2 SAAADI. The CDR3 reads CASSRPVLAGGNTGELFF. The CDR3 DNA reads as TGCGCCAGCAGCCGCCCCGTACTAGCGGGAGGGAACACCGGGGAGCTGTTTTTT.

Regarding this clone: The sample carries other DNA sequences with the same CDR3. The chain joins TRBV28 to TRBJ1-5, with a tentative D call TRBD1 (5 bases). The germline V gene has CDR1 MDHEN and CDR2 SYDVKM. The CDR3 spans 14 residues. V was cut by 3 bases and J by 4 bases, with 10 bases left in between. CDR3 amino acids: CASSFRGGNQPQHF. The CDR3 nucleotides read TGTGCCAGCAGTTTCCGGGGGGGGAATCAGCCCCAGCATTTT.

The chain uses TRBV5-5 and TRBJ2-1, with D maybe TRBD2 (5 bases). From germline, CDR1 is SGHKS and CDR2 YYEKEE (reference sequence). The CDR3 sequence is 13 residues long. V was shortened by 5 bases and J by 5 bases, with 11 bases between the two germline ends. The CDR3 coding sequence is TGTGCCAGCAGTATACGGGGAAACAATGAGCAGTTCTTC. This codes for CASSIRGNNEQFF.